This T cell receptor beta chain emerged from a study of T cell changes during pregnancy in multiple sclerosis. Assay: immunoSEQ multiplex PCR; the TCRdb copy retains only in-frame clones and omits some. The sample lists roughly 79,000 clones; about 89% were seen once. The CDR3 extends over 15 amino acids. Germline CDR1 and CDR2: SGHKS and YYEKEE (reference sequence). With 4 bases clipped from V and 4 bases from J, the junction kept 10 bases outside the gene matches. Sequencing used CD4+ T cells from peripheral blood mononuclear cells, obtained before pregnancy. The clonotype originates from a female donor with multiple sclerosis, enrolled in a pregnancy study. The chain joins TRBV5-5 to TRBJ1-2, with TRBD1 matching over 7 bases. CDR3 DNA: TGTGCCAGCAGCCCGGGACAGTCCCTATTCTATGGCTACACCTTC. Residues: CASSPGQSLFYGYTF. Variable domain in full (rest from reference TRBV5-5 and TRBJ1-2): DAGVTQSPTHLIKTRGQQVTLRCSPISGHKSVSWYQQVLGQGPQFIFQYYEKEERGRGNFPDRFSARQFPNYSSELNVNALLLGDSALYLCASSPGQSLFYGYTFGSGTRLTVV.